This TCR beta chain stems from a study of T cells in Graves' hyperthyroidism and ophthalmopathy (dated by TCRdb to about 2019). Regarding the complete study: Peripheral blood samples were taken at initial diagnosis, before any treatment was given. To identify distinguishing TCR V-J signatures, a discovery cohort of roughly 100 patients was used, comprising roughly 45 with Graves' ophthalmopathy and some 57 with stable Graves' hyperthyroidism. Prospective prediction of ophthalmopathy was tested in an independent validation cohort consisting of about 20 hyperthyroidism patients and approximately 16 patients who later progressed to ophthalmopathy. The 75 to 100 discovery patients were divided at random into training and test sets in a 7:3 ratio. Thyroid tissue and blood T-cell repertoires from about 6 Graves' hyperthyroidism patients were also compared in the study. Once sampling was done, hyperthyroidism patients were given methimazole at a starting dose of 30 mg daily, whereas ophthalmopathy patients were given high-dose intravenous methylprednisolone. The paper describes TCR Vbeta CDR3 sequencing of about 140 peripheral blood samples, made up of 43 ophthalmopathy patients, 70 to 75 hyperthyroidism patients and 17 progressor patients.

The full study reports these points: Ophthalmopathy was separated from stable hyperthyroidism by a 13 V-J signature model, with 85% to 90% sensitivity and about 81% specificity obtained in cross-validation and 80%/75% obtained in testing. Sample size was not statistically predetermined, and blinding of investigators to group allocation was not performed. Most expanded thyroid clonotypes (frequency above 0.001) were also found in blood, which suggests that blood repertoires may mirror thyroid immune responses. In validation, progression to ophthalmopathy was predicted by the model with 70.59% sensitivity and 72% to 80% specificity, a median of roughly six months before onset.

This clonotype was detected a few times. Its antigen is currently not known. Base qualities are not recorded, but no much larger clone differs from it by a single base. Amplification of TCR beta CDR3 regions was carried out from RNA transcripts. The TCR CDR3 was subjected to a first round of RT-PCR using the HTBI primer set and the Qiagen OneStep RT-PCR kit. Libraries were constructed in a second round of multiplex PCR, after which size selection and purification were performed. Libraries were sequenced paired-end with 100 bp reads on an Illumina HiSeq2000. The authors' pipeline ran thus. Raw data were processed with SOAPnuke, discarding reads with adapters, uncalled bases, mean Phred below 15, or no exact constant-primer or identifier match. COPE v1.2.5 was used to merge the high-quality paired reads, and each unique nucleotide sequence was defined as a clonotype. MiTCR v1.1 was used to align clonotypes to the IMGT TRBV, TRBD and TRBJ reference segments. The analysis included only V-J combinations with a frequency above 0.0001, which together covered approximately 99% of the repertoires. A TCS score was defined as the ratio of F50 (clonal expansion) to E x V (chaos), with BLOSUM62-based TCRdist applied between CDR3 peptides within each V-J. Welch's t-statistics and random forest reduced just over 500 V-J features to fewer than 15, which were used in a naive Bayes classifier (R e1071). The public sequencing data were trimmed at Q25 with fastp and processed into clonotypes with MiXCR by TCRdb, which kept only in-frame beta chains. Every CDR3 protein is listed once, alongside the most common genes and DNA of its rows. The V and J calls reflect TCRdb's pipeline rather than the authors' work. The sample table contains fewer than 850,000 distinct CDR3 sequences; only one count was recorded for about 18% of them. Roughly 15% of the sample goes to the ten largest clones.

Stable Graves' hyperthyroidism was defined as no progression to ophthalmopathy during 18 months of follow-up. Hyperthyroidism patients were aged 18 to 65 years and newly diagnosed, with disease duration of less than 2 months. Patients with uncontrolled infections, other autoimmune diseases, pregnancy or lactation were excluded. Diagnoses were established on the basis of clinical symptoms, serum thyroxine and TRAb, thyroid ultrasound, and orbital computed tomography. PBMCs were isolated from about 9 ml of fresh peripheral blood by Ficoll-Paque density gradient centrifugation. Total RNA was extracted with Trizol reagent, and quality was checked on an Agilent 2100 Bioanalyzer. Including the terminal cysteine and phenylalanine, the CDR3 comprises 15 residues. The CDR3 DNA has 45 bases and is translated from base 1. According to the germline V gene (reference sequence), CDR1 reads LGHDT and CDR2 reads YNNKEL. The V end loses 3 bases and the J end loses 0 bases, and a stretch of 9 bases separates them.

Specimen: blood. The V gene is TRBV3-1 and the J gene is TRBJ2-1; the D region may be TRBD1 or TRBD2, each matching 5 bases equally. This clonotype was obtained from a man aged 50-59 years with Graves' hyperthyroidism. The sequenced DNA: TGTGCCAGCAGCCAGGGGGAGCTCTCCTACAATGAGCAGTTCTTC. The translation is CASSQGELSYNEQFF.